This is a list of T cell receptor beta chains from one sample in a study of blood T cell repertoires in COVID-19. This table comes from immunoSEQ multiplex PCR, and its TCRdb copy is limited to in-frame clones, with some not included. Of 150,000 or so clones listed, roughly 80% are singletons. Sequencing used PBMCs or T cells enriched from blood (not recorded which). The receptors here all came from a woman aged 50 to 65 who had recovered from COVID-19. Both conserved end residues are part of each CDR3. D genes are given only for firm matches. Clone size, where shown, is once, few, many, or a class for clones that have expanded.

v_call: TRBV11-2
clone_size: NA
d_call: NA
cdr3_length: 16
j_call: TRBJ1-2
cdr3_aa: CASSPTLSQGDYGYTF
cdr3_nt: TGTGCCAGCAGCCCCACCCTCTCACAGGGAGACTATGGCTACACCTTC

v_call: TRBV28
clone_size: NA
d_call: TRBD1
cdr3_length: 16
j_call: TRBJ1-6
cdr3_aa: CASDPTGGAFNSPLHF
cdr3_nt: TGTGCCAGCGACCCGACAGGGGGCGCGTTTAATTCACCCCTCCACTTT

v_call: TRBV27
clone_size: NA
d_call: TRBD1
cdr3_length: 17
j_call: TRBJ1-4
cdr3_aa: CASSLQFQGARGEKLFF
cdr3_nt: TGTGCCAGCAGTTTGCAGTTTCAGGGGGCGAGGGGTGAAAAACTGTTTTTT

v_call: TRBV7-2
clone_size: NA
d_call: NA
cdr3_length: 15
j_call: TRBJ1-5
cdr3_aa: CASSLALASNQPQHF
cdr3_nt: TGTGCCAGCAGCTTAGCGCTGGCTAGCAATCAGCCCCAGCATTTT

v_call: TRBV5-4
clone_size: NA
d_call: NA
cdr3_length: 13
j_call: TRBJ2-1
cdr3_aa: CASSSVGANEQFF
cdr3_nt: TGTGCCAGCAGCTCCGTGGGGGCCAATGAGCAGTTCTTC

v_call: TRBV9
clone_size: NA
d_call: NA
cdr3_length: 14
j_call: TRBJ2-5
cdr3_aa: CASSPRPEGETQYF
cdr3_nt: TGTGCCAGCAGCCCTCGGCCGGAGGGAGAGACCCAGTACTTC

v_call: TRBV4-3
clone_size: NA
d_call: TRBD1
cdr3_length: 15
j_call: TRBJ2-1
cdr3_aa: CASSQIPGGSNEQFF
cdr3_nt: TGCGCCAGCAGCCAAATACCAGGGGGCAGCAATGAGCAGTTCTTC

v_call: TRBV6-1
clone_size: NA
d_call: TRBD1
cdr3_length: 14
j_call: TRBJ1-1
cdr3_aa: CASRAGGLNTEAFF
cdr3_nt: TGTGCCAGCCGGGCAGGGGGACTGAACACTGAAGCTTTCTTT

v_call: TRBV5-5
clone_size: NA
d_call: NA
cdr3_length: 15
j_call: TRBJ1-4
cdr3_aa: CASSSDQGRLAKLFF
cdr3_nt: TGTGCCAGCAGCTCCGACCAGGGAAGGTTGGCGAAACTGTTTTTT

v_call: TRBV10-1
clone_size: NA
d_call: NA
cdr3_length: 12
j_call: TRBJ2-1
cdr3_aa: CASSAQDNEQFF
cdr3_nt: TGCGCCAGCAGCGCCCAGGACAATGAGCAGTTCTTC

v_call: TRBV7-9
clone_size: NA
d_call: TRBD1
cdr3_length: 13
j_call: TRBJ2-2
cdr3_aa: CASSQQGSGELFF
cdr3_nt: TGTGCCAGCAGCCAACAGGGGTCCGGGGAGCTGTTTTTT

v_call: TRBV30
clone_size: NA
d_call: NA
cdr3_length: 15
j_call: TRBJ1-5
cdr3_aa: CAWSTSAGSNQPQHF
cdr3_nt: TGTGCCTGGAGTACGTCTGCGGGGAGCAATCAGCCCCAGCATTTT

v_call: TRBV9
clone_size: NA
d_call: TRBD1
cdr3_length: 16
j_call: TRBJ1-2
cdr3_aa: CASSVEVTGQNYGYTF
cdr3_nt: TGTGCCAGCAGCGTAGAGGTCACGGGACAGAACTATGGCTACACCTTC

v_call: TRBV27
clone_size: NA
d_call: NA
cdr3_length: 11
j_call: TRBJ2-1
cdr3_aa: CASSLGHEQFF
cdr3_nt: TGTGCCAGCAGTTTAGGGCATGAGCAGTTCTTC

v_call: TRBV10-1
clone_size: few
d_call: NA
cdr3_length: 18
j_call: TRBJ1-5
cdr3_aa: CASSESAGVASSNQPQHF
cdr3_nt: TGCGCCAGCAGTGAGTCGGCCGGGGTGGCTTCTAGCAATCAGCCCCAGCATTTT

v_call: TRBV12-5
clone_size: NA
d_call: TRBD1
cdr3_length: 19
j_call: TRBJ1-1
cdr3_aa: CASGLVRLPSRDRGTEAFF
cdr3_nt: TGTGCTAGTGGTTTGGTACGACTTCCAAGCCGGGACAGGGGGACTGAAGCTTTCTTT

v_call: TRBV28
clone_size: few
d_call: NA
cdr3_length: 12
j_call: TRBJ1-6
cdr3_aa: CASSTLVSPLHF
cdr3_nt: TGTGCCAGCAGTACCTTAGTTTCACCCCTCCACTTT

v_call: TRBV3-1/TRBV3-2
clone_size: few
d_call: NA
cdr3_length: 14
j_call: TRBJ1-3
cdr3_aa: CASSQGASGNTIYF
cdr3_nt: TGTGCCAGCAGCCAAGGGGCATCTGGAAACACCATATATTTT

v_call: TRBV7-3
clone_size: NA
d_call: NA
cdr3_length: 15
j_call: TRBJ2-6
cdr3_aa: CASSLSSSGANVLTF
cdr3_nt: TGTGCCAGCAGCTTATCCTCCTCTGGGGCCAACGTCCTGACTTTC

v_call: TRBV3-1/TRBV3-2
clone_size: NA
d_call: NA
cdr3_length: 15
j_call: TRBJ1-2
cdr3_aa: CASSQDWRTSHGYTF
cdr3_nt: TGTGCCAGCAGCCAAGATTGGCGGACAAGCCATGGCTACACCTTC

v_call: TRBV12-5
clone_size: NA
d_call: NA
cdr3_length: 13
j_call: TRBJ1-5
cdr3_aa: CASGLVAGQPQHF
cdr3_nt: TGTGCTAGTGGTTTGGTAGCGGGTCAGCCCCAGCATTTT

v_call: TRBV5-1
clone_size: NA
d_call: TRBD1
cdr3_length: 15
j_call: TRBJ1-1
cdr3_aa: CASSRARDRATEAFF
cdr3_nt: TGCGCCAGCAGCCGCGCCCGGGACAGGGCTACTGAAGCTTTCTTT

v_call: TRBV4-1
clone_size: NA
d_call: TRBD1
cdr3_length: 16
j_call: TRBJ2-2
cdr3_aa: CASSQVLGQGAGELFF
cdr3_nt: TGCGCCAGCAGCCAAGTGCTAGGACAGGGCGCCGGGGAGCTGTTTTTT

v_call: TRBV5-1
clone_size: NA
d_call: TRBD2
cdr3_length: 16
j_call: TRBJ2-2
cdr3_aa: CASRGQAGVATGELFF
cdr3_nt: TGCGCCAGCAGAGGGCAGGCGGGAGTGGCCACCGGGGAGCTGTTTTTT

v_call: TRBV7-2
clone_size: NA
d_call: TRBD1
cdr3_length: 13
j_call: TRBJ1-4
cdr3_aa: CASSSDRGGKLFF
cdr3_nt: TGTGCCAGCAGCTCCGACAGGGGAGGGAAACTGTTTTTT

v_call: TRBV28
clone_size: NA
d_call: TRBD1
cdr3_length: 15
j_call: TRBJ1-2
cdr3_aa: CASSPGQGLFYGYTF
cdr3_nt: TGTGCCAGCAGTCCGGGACAGGGCCTTTTCTATGGCTACACCTTC

v_call: TRBV7-9
clone_size: NA
d_call: NA
cdr3_length: 14
j_call: TRBJ1-5
cdr3_aa: CASSDGGMKQPQHF
cdr3_nt: TGTGCCAGCAGCGACGGGGGAATGAAACAGCCCCAGCATTTT

v_call: TRBV23-1
clone_size: few
d_call: NA
cdr3_length: 10
j_call: TRBJ1-5
cdr3_aa: CASGPGPQHF
cdr3_nt: TGCGCCAGCGGCCCGGGGCCCCAGCATTTT

v_call: TRBV7-2
clone_size: NA
d_call: NA
cdr3_length: 15
j_call: TRBJ1-3
cdr3_aa: CASSLGPPQGNTIYF
cdr3_nt: TGTGCCAGCAGCTTAGGCCCGCCCCAGGGGAACACCATATATTTT

v_call: TRBV18
clone_size: NA
d_call: NA
cdr3_length: 13
j_call: TRBJ1-2
cdr3_aa: CASSPEPGQGYTF
cdr3_nt: TGTGCCAGCTCACCAGAACCAGGGCAAGGCTACACCTTC

v_call: TRBV6-5
clone_size: NA
d_call: TRBD1
cdr3_length: 16
j_call: TRBJ1-3
cdr3_aa: CASSSGTGVPRGTIYF
cdr3_nt: TGTGCCAGCAGTTCCGGGACAGGGGTGCCTCGGGGCACCATATATTTT

v_call: TRBV2
clone_size: NA
d_call: TRBD1
cdr3_length: 15
j_call: TRBJ2-1
cdr3_aa: CASSADRGRGNEQFF
cdr3_nt: TGTGCCAGCAGTGCCGACAGGGGAAGAGGAAATGAGCAGTTCTTC

v_call: TRBV2
clone_size: NA
d_call: NA
cdr3_length: 13
j_call: TRBJ1-2
cdr3_aa: CASSVQREYGYTF
cdr3_nt: TGTGCCAGCAGTGTTCAGAGGGAATATGGCTACACCTTC

v_call: TRBV7-2
clone_size: NA
d_call: NA
cdr3_length: 14
j_call: TRBJ1-6
cdr3_aa: CASSLGGGRSPLHF
cdr3_nt: TGTGCCAGCAGCTTAGGCGGGGGGCGCTCACCCCTCCACTTT

v_call: TRBV19
clone_size: once
d_call: NA
cdr3_length: 11
j_call: TRBJ1-3
cdr3_aa: CASLKGNTIYF
cdr3_nt: TGTGCCAGTTTAAAGGGGAACACCATATATTTT

v_call: TRBV6-5
clone_size: few
d_call: NA
cdr3_length: 14
j_call: TRBJ1-2
cdr3_aa: CASSYSGSNYGYTF
cdr3_nt: TGTGCCAGCAGTTACTCCGGGAGTAACTATGGCTACACCTTC